This T cell receptor (beta chain) was captured by sequencing in a study of cytomegalovirus exposure and HLA in healthy donors. Overall study findings and caveats: Listed as cytomegalovirus-associated were 150 or so TCR beta chains. Certain indistinguishable V segments, among them TRBV6-2 and TRBV6-3, were excluded. Highly shared variants forming one cluster were likely a sequencing artifact. Three CMV-associated chains were confirmed in vitro to be specific for CMV antigens.

The J segment lost 6 bases and the V segment lost 3 bases, leaving 22 bases of the junction unmatched. CDR3 length equals 20 residues. Of note for this clone: The target antigen is unknown.

Primers included in the PCR were 60 Vbeta and 13 Jbeta primers. Assay used: immunoSEQ multiplex PCR; TCRdb lists only in-frame clones, some missing. The sample holds about 160,000 clones, approximately 80% seen once. The clonotype originates from a male donor in good health and CMV-seropositive. The rearrangement uses TRBV5-3 and TRBJ1-5; 9 positions match TRBD1. TRBV5-3 is treated as an ORF (open reading frame) with a function not yet certain. Sequences were obtained from PBMCs. This CDR3 reads CARSSFGGTGPWGTAQPQHF. The CDR3 bases are TGTGCCAGAAGCTCCTTTGGGGGGACAGGGCCTTGGGGAACGGCTCAGCCCCAGCATTTT.